The 15 T cell receptor beta chains in this list originate from one sample, sequenced in a study of CD8 T cells in ankylosing spondylitis. Antigens of these TCRs are unknown. TCRdb analysed the 5' RACE reads with MiXCR anew, one entry per CDR3 protein. This table has about 90,000 distinct CDR3 sequences, about 9% appearing once. Study-level points and caveats: In ankylosing spondylitis blood, a motif of roughly eight highly homologous TCR beta variants appeared characteristic.

The sequencing input was blood, either unsorted or a sorted T cell fraction (not recorded which). These TCRs come from a male donor with ankylosing spondylitis.

This clonotype appeared many times. This sequence joins TRBV9 and TRBJ2-2, with D possibly being TRBD1 (6 bases). There are 14 residues in the CDR3. Between the trimmed V and J ends, which lost 3 bases and 10 bases, there was a span of 16 bases. Germline CDR1 and CDR2: SGDLS and YYNGEE. Here the CDR3 DNA reads TGTGCCAGCAGCGCGCAGTGGGGGCATGTGGAGCTGTTTTTT. Its protein product is CASSAQWGHVELFF.

This clonotype was detected a few times. The chain links TRBV11-2 to TRBJ2-3; 7 nucleotides line up with TRBD2. The germline gives CDR1 SGHAT, CDR2 FQNNGV. CDR3 size: 15 residues. With 5 bases clipped from V and 4 bases from J, the junction kept 9 bases outside the gene matches. The CDR3 sequence is CASSPVTGGPDTQYF. In DNA form, the CDR3 reads TGTGCCAGCAGCCCCGTAACGGGAGGACCAGATACGCAGTATTTT.

This clonotype was picked up many times. The chain carries TRBV3-1 and TRBJ2-3; 7 bases are shared with TRBD2. V shed 4 bases and J 3 bases; nucleotides not matched to a gene: 7. The CDR3 totals 15 residues. Germline CDR1 and CDR2: LGHDT and YNNKEL (reference sequence). For the CDR3, the DNA is TGTGCCAGCAGCCGTACCGGACTAGAAACAGATACGCAGTATTTT. This codes for CASSRTGLETDTQYF.

On this clonotype itself: With a much larger clone just one base away, this may be a read error. The V and J genes are TRBV20-1 and TRBJ2-7; 10 bases align to TRBD1. V shed 5 bases, J shed 3 bases, and the junction held 13 bases outside the gene matches. In germline, CDR1 is DFQATT, CDR2 SNEGSKA (reference sequence). The CDR3 is 16 residues long. The CDR3 loop reads CSAVYTGTGDRYEQYF. CDR3 DNA: TGCAGTGCTGTTTACACCGGGACAGGGGATCGCTACGAGCAGTACTTC.

The sample holds a few counts of this clonotype. The J gene is TRBJ1-2, the V gene TRBV27; D is possibly TRBD1 (5 bases). The CDR3 length is 16 residues. V was shortened by 5 bases and J by 3 bases, with 19 bases between the two germline ends. CDR1 is MNHEY, CDR2 SMNVEV, per germline (reference sequence). CDR3 DNA: TGTGCCAGCAGTGAGGTCGGGGCCCTACTTTACTATGGCTACACCTTC. This sequence encodes CASSEVGALLYYGYTF.

In this sample, this clonotype turned up many times. V and J are TRBV20-1 and TRBJ2-5; possible D gene TRBD1, 6 bases. With 0 bases removed from V and 0 bases from J, the gap between germline ends came to 14 bases. The CDR3 consists of 16 residues. CDR1 and CDR2 (germline): DFQATT, SNEGSKA (reference sequence). The CDR3 region is CSARDLLGQNQETQYF. DNA for the CDR3: TGCAGTGCTAGAGATCTCCTCGGACAGAACCAAGAGACCCAGTACTTC.

This clonotype was found many times. The V call is TRBV2, the J call TRBJ2-3; unclear D gene. V was clipped by 6 bases and J by 6 bases, with 7 bases between them. Germline lookup yields CDR1 SNHLY and CDR2 FYNNEI. CDR3 length equals 11 residues. Here the CDR3 DNA reads TGTGCCAGCAGCACATCGGATACGCAGTATTTT. Its translation: CASSTSDTQYF.

The table lists this clonotype with many counts. The V gene is TRBV7-2, the J gene TRBJ2-7; weak D call: TRBD2 (6 bases). The CDR3 length is 12 residues. The germline V gene encodes CDR1 SGHTA and CDR2 FQGNSA. The V end lost 8 bases, the J end lost 0 bases, and 8 bases lay between the germline ends. Here the CDR3 DNA reads TGTGCCAGCGGTAGCGGCTCCTACGAGCAGTACTTC. It specifies CASGSGSYEQYF.

This clonotype was recorded a few times. The V gene is TRBV7-8, the J gene TRBJ2-7, with 10 bases matching TRBD2. The ends lost 0 bases at V and 6 bases at J; junction bases unmatched: 11. Germline-derived CDR1 and CDR2 are SGHVS and FQNEAQ. The CDR3 totals 17 residues. CDR3 sequence reads: CASSLALLAGPPGEQYV. Written as DNA, the CDR3 is TGTGCCAGCAGCTTAGCTCTACTAGCGGGACCGCCTGGCGAGCAGTACGTC.

This clonotype came up a few times. The chain is built from TRBV6-1 and TRBJ1-1; D not certain. The CDR3 covers 15 residues. V was cut by 6 bases and J by 4 bases, with 18 bases left in between. From germline, CDR1 is MNHNS and CDR2 SASEGT. The CDR3 is CASSEWGAFGTEAFF. The CDR3 nucleotides read TGTGCCAGCAGCGAGTGGGGAGCCTTTGGCACTGAAGCTTTCTTT.

This chain connects TRBV29-1 to TRBJ2-2, with D uncertain. The germline V gene encodes CDR1 SQVTM and CDR2 ANQGSEA. V shed 7 bases and J shed 4 bases, with 13 bases lying between them. There are 13 residues in the CDR3. This chain's CDR3 is CSAWTRSTGELFF. The CDR3 coding sequence is TGCAGCGCCTGGACCCGGAGCACCGGGGAGCTGTTTTTT.

The gene calls are TRBV7-9 and TRBJ1-1, with D hard to call. The CDR3 length is 12 residues. Germline assignment: CDR1 SEHNR and CDR2 FQNEAQ (reference sequence). Trimming removed 2 bases from V and 5 bases from J, with 6 bases in between. The CDR3 reads CASSLTGTEAFF. Here the CDR3 DNA reads TGTGCCAGCAGCTTAACCGGGACTGAAGCTTTCTTT.

This clonotype was seen many times. The V gene is TRBV29-1, the J gene TRBJ1-5, with TRBD1 matching 9 bases. The germline V gene encodes CDR1 SQVTM and CDR2 ANQGSEA. This CDR3 comprises 16 residues. V gave up 4 bases and J gave up 1 base; unmatched junction bases: 8. The CDR3 loop reads CSVAAGQGRSNQPQHF. CDR3 nucleotide sequence: TGCAGCGTTGCCGCAGGACAGGGGAGGAGCAATCAGCCCCAGCATTTT.

The chain combines TRBV2 with TRBJ2-7, with 10 bases lining up with TRBD1. There are 15 residues in the CDR3. Trimming at V came to 1 base and at J to 7 bases, leaving 7 bases not matched to a gene. Germline CDR1 is SNHLY and CDR2 is FYNNEI. The CDR3 DNA reads TGTGCCAGCAGTGAAGATTACGGGACAGGGGTAGAGCAGTACTTC. It encodes CASSEDYGTGVEQYF.

The genes are TRBV7-9 and TRBJ1-1, with 9 positions matching TRBD1. CDR1 SEHNR and CDR2 FQNEAQ come from the germline V gene (reference sequence). Germline trimming cut 3 bases from V and 1 base from J; bases unmatched to any gene: 9. The CDR3 is 17 residues long. The CDR3 bases are TGTGCCAGCAGCTTCCGTTTGGGGACAGGGAGGAACACTGAAGCTTTCTTT. It encodes CASSFRLGTGRNTEAFF.